This TCR beta chain was sequenced in a study of cytomegalovirus exposure and HLA in healthy donors. Findings and limits, study-wide: The Asian-associated ancestry cluster reportedly had fewer N-insertions than the roughly 700-donor mean in a later analysis. By a later analysis, the bulk of CMV-associated TCR beta chains appeared HLA-restricted.

Regarding this clone: Antigen specificity is unknown.

The PCR employed 60 Vbeta primers together with 13 Jbeta primers. Sequencing used immunoSEQ multiplex PCR; TCRdb keeps in-frame clones, though not all of them. Among about 150,000 clones listed, 76% were seen once. Germline loops: CDR1 ENHRY, CDR2 SYGVKD. V was pared by 0 bases and J by 7 bases, with 15 bases between. The CDR3 is 16 residues long. The TCR comes from a man between 40 and 49 years old in good health and CMV-seronegative. The specimen was PBMCs. This chain joins TRBV10-3 and TRBJ1-4; a possible D gene is TRBD1 (5 bases). CDR3 amino acids: CAISESSGGVAEKLFF. The CDR3 DNA sequence: TGTGCCATCAGTGAGTCCTCTGGAGGGGTGGCTGAAAAACTGTTTTTT.